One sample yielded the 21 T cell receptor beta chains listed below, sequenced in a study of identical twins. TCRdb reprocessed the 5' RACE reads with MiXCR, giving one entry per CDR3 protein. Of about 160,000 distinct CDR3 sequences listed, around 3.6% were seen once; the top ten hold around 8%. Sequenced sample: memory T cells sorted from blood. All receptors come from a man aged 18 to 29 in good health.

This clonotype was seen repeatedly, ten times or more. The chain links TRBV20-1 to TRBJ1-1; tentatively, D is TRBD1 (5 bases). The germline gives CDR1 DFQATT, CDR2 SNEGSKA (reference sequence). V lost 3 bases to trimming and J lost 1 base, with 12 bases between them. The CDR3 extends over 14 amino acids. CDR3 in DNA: TGCAGTGCTAGGCGGGGGATGGGGAACACTGAAGCTTTCTTT. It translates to CSARRGMGNTEAFF.

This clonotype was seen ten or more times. CDR3 in amino acids: CASSWTREQFF. For the CDR3, the DNA is TGTGCCAGCAGTTGGACTAGGGAGCAGTTCTTC. The V call is TRBV12-3 or TRBV12-4, the J call TRBJ2-1, with TRBD2 matching 7 bases. The length of the CDR3 is 11 residues. Trimming removed 4 bases from V and 10 bases from J; junction bases left unmatched: 1.

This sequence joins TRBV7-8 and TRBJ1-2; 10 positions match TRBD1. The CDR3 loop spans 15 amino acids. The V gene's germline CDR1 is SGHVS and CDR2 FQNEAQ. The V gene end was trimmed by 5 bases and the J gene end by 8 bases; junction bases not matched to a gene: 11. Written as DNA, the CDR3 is TGTGCCAGCAGCGCAAACCGGGACAGGGGCTGGGGCTACACCTTC. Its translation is CASSANRDRGWGYTF. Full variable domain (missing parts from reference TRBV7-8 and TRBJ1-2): GAGVSQSPRYKVAKRGQDVALRCDPISGHVSLFWYQQALGQGPEFLTYFQNEAQLDKSGLPSDRFFAERPEGSVSTLKIQRTQQEDSAVYLCASSANRDRGWGYTFGSGTRLTVV.

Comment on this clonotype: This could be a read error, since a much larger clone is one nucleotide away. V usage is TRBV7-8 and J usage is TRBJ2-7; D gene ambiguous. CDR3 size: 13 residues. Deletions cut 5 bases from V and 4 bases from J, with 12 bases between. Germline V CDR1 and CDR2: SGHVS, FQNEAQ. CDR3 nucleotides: TGTGCCAGCAGCAATCGGTTAGGGTACGAGCAGTACTTC. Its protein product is CASSNRLGYEQYF.

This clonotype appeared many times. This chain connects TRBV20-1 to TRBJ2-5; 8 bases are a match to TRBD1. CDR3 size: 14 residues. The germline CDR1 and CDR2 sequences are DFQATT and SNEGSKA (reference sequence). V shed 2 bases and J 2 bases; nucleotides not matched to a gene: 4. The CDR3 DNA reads TGCAGTGCTAGACGAAACAGGGGGCAAGAGACCCAGTACTTC. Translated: CSARRNRGQETQYF.

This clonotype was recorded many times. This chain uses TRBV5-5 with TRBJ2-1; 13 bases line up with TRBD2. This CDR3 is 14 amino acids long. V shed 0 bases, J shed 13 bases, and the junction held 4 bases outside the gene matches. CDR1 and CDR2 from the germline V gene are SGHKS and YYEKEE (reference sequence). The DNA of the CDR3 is TGTGCCAGCAGCTTGGGTTGGACTAGCGGGAGACAGTTCTTC. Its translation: CASSLGWTSGRQFF.

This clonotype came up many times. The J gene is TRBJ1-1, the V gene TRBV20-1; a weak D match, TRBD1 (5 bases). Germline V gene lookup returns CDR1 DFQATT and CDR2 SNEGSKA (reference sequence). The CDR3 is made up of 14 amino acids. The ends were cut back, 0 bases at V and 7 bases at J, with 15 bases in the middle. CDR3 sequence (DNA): TGCAGTGCTAGAGATAACCGCAGGGACTATGAAGCTTTCTTT. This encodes CSARDNRRDYEAFF.

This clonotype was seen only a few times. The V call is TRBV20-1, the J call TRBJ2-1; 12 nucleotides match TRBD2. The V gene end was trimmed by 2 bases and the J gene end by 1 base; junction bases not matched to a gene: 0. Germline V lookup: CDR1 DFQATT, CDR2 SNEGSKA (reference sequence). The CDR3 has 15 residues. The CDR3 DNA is TGCAGTGCTAGACTAGCGGGAGGGTCCTACAATGAGCAGTTCTTC. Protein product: CSARLAGGSYNEQFF.

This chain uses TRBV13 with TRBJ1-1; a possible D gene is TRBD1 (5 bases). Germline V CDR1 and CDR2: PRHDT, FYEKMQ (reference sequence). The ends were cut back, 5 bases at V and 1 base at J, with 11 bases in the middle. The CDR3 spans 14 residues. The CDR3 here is CASSKGPENTEAFF. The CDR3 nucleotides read TGTGCCAGCAGCAAGGGACCGGAGAACACTGAAGCTTTCTTT.

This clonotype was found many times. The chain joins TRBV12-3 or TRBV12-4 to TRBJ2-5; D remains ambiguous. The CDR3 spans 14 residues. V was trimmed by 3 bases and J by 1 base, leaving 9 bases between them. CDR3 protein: CASSFVGPQETQYF. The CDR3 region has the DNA TGTGCCAGCAGTTTTGTAGGCCCCCAAGAGACCCAGTACTTC.

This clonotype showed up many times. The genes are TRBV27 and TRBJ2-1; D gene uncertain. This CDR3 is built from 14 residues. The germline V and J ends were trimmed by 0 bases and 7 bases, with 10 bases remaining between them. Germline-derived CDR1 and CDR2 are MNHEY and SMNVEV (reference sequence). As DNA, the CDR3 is TGTGCCAGCAGTTTATCTGAGTTGTCGAATGAGCAGTTCTTC. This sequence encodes CASSLSELSNEQFF.

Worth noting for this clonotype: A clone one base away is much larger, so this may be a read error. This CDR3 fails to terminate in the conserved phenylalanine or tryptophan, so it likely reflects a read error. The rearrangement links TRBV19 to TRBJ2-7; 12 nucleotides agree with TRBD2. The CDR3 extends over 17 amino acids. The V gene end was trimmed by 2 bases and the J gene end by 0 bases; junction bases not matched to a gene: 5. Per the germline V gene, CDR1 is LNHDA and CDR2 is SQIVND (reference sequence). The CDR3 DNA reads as TGTGCCAGTAGTATATGGACTAGCGGGAAAAGCTCCTACGAGCAGTACTAC. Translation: CASSIWTSGKSSYEQYY.

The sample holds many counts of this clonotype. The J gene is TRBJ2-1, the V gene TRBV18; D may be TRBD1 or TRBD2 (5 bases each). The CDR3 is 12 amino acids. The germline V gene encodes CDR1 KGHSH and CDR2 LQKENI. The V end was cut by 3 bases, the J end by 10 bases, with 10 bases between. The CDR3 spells CASSPSGREQFF. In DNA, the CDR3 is TGTGCCAGCTCACCGTCGGGGCGGGAGCAGTTCTTC.

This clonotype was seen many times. The CDR3 region is CSARFLQGEIQYF. Written as DNA, the CDR3 is TGCAGTGCTAGATTCCTACAGGGGGAAATTCAGTACTTC. The chain has TRBV20-1 and TRBJ2-4, with 8 positions matching TRBD1. The CDR3 contains 13 residues. V lost 2 bases, J lost 10 bases, and 7 bases stayed unmatched. The germline V gene encodes CDR1 DFQATT and CDR2 SNEGSKA (reference sequence).

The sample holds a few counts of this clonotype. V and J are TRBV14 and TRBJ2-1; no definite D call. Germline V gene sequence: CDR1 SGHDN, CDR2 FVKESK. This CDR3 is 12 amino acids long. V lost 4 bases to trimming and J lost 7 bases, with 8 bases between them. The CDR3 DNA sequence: TGTGCCAGCAGCCCGTTTCGTAATGAGCAGTTCTTC. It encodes CASSPFRNEQFF.

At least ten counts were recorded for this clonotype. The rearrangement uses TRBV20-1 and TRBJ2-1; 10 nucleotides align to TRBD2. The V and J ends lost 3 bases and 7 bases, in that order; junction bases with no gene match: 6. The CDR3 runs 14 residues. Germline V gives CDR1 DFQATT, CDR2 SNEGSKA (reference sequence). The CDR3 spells CSARLLAGQNEQFF. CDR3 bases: TGCAGTGCTAGGTTACTAGCGGGACAAAATGAGCAGTTCTTC.

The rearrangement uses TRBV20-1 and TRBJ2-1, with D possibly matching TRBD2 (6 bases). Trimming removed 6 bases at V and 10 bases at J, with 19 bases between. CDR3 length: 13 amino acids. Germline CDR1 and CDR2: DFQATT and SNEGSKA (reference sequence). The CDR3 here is CSAAGTPIGEQFF. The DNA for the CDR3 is TGCAGTGCCGCCGGGACTCCCATTGGGGAGCAGTTCTTC.

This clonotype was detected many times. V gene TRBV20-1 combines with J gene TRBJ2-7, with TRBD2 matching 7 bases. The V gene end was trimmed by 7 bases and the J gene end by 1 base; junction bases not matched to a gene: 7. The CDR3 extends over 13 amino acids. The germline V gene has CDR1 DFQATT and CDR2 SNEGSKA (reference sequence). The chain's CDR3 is CSGPTGGSYEQYV. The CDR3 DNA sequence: TGCAGTGGTCCGACGGGAGGTTCCTACGAGCAGTACGTC.

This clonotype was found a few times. The CDR3 nucleotides are TGCAGTGCTAGAATGGGCGGGAGGGGCACAGATACGCAGTATTTT. It is translated as CSARMGGRGTDTQYF. J is TRBJ2-3 and V is TRBV20-1, with 9 bases matching TRBD2. The CDR3 length is 15 residues. CDR1 and CDR2 (germline): DFQATT, SNEGSKA (reference sequence). Trimming removed 2 bases from V and 1 base from J; junction bases left unmatched: 4.

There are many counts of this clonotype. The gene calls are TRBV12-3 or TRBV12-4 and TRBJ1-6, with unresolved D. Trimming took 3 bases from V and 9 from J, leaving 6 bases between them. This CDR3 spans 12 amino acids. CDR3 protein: CASSFHGSPLHF. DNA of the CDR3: TGTGCCAGCAGTTTTCATGGTTCACCCCTCCACTTT.

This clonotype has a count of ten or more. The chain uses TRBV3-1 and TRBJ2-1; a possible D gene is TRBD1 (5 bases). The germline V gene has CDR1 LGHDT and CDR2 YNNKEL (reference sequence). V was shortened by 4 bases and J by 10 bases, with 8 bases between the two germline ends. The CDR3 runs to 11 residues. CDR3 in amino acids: CASSLRQEQFF. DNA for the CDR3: TGTGCCAGCAGCCTTAGACAGGAGCAGTTCTTC.